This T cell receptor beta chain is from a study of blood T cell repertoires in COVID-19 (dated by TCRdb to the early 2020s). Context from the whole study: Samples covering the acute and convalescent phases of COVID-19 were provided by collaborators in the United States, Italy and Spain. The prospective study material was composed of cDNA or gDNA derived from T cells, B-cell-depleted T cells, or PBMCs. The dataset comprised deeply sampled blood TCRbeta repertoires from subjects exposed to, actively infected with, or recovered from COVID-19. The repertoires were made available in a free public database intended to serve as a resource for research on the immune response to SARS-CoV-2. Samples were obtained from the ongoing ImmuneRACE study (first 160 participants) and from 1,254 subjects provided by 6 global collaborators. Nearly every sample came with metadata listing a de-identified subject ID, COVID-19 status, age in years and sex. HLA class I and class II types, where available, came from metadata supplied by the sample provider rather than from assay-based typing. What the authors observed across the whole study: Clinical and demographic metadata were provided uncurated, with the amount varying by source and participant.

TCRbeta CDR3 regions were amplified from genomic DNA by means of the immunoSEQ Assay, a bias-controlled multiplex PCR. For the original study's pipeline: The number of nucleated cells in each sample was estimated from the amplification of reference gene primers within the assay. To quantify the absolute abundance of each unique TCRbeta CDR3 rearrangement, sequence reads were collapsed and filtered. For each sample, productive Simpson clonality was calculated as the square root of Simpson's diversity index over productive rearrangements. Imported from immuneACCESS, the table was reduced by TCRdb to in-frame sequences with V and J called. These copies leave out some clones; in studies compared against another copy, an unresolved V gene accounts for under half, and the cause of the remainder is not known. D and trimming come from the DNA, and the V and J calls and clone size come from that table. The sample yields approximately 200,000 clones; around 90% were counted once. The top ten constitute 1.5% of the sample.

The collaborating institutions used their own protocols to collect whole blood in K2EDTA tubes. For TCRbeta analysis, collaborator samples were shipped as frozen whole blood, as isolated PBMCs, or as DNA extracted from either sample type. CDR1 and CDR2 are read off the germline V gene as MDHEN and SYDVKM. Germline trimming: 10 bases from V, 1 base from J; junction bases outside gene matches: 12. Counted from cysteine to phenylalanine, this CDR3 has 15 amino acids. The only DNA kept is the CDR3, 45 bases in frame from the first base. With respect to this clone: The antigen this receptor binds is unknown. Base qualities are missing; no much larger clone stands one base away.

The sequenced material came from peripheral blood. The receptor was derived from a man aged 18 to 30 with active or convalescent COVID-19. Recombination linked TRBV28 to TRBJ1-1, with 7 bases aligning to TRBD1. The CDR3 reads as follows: CATKPGDRENTEAFF. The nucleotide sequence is TGTGCCACTAAACCGGGGGACAGAGAGAACACTGAAGCTTTCTTT.